This TCR beta chain emerged from a study of cytomegalovirus exposure and HLA in healthy donors. Both 60 Vbeta primers and 13 Jbeta primers went into the PCR. Original processing methods: Roughly 73 million unique TCR beta chains, some 10 million of them shared, were counted by a later analysis. TCRdb's table, derived via immunoSEQ multiplex PCR, lists solely in-frame clones and lacks some. V, J and clone size reflect that table, while D and trimming were determined from the DNA. Of approximately 82,000 clones listed, 60% to 85% are singletons. Findings of the study overall: It was approximately 170 TCR beta chains that were listed as cytomegalovirus-associated. Reported findings show TCR beta sequences accurately forecast HLA-A and HLA-B alleles in most subjects.

About this clone itself: Its target is unknown.

Material for sequencing was PBMCs. The receptor comes from a man aged 35-49 years in good health and CMV-seronegative.

The CDR3 sequence is CASSPGRAPTNGYTF. Here the CDR3 DNA reads TGTGCCAGCAGCCCTGGTCGGGCTCCGACTAATGGCTACACCTTC. This chain links TRBV5-8 with TRBJ1-2, with unresolved D. CDR3 length: 15 residues. CDR1 and CDR2 from the germline V gene are SGHTS and YDEGEE. The germline V and J ends were trimmed by 4 bases and 6 bases, with 19 bases remaining between them.